This T cell receptor beta chain came from a study of T-cell reconstitution after alpha-beta-depleted transplantation in children. A note on this clonotype: Its specificity is not known. This may stem from a read error, because a much larger clone lies one nucleotide away.

Broader study findings: Reportedly, only several hundred clones from non-depleted graft cells drove alpha-beta T-cell counts at about two months.

Unique molecular identifiers were used to barcode this TCRbeta library. TCRdb analysed the PCR reads with MiXCR anew, one entry per CDR3 protein. The sample lists 200,000 to 300,000 distinct CDR3 sequences, about 26% occurring once. CDR1 is SGHRS, CDR2 YFSETQ, per germline. The CDR3 spans 12 residues. The TCR sequence derives from a girl aged 2 to 10 with Fanconi anemia, due to receive a stem cell transplant. Material: PBMCs, obtained before TCRalphabeta/CD19-depleted stem cell transplant. The V call is TRBV5-1, the J call TRBJ2-5; D ambiguous. The CDR3 DNA follows: TGCGCCAGCGGCTTGGAAAGGGCAAACGAGTACTTC. Encoded protein: CASGLERANEYF.